Detailed here is one TCR beta chain. All donors came from Russia, were Caucasian and healthy, and spanned ages roughly 6 to 100. Every sample gave at least 5.5 micrograms of total RNA when it was extracted. The record originates from a study of blood T cells in healthy people across ages. CDR1 is WSHSY, CDR2 SAAADI, per germline. The CDR3 has 15 residues. The V gene end was trimmed by 5 bases and the J gene end by 11 bases; junction bases not matched to a gene: 12. Combining a sample-barcoded 5' primer with a J-beta primer mix, a second PCR ran for about 6 to 11 cycles. From the 5' RACE reads, TCRdb called clonotypes with MiXCR, one entry per CDR3 protein. In the table there are about 640,000 distinct CDR3 sequences, 40% to 50% of which are singletons.

This rearrangement joins TRBV10-2 to TRBJ2-5; TRBD2 matches 12 bases. The origin of this receptor is a man aged 80 or over in good health. Sequenced sample: blood. The CDR3 here is CASSSTSGGHNEQYF. CDR3 nucleotide sequence: TGCGCCAGCAGTTCGACTAGCGGGGGCCACAATGAGCAGTACTTC.